What follows describes a single TCR beta chain. What it recognizes is unknown. The record originates from a study of brain T cells in children with intractable seizures. Study-level findings and limits: Pre-surgery blood may have been undersampled, hiding some clones. Patients' HCMV serostatus was unknown; virus specificity rests on CDR3 similarity alone.

Described time point: blood from clinic visit 5 months post-surgery; TSC patient then seizure free. Surgery cases with the highest brain T cell transcript signatures were chosen for sequencing. Pre-surgery treatment included at least one anti-epileptic drug. Profiled with immunoSEQ multiplex PCR; TCRdb holds only in-frame clones, not every one. This table holds about 320,000 clones, about 94% found once. The source material was peripheral blood, sampled 5 to 6 months after surgery. The sequence was collected from a boy under two years old with tuberous sclerosis and intractable seizures.

CDR3 DNA: TGCGCCAGCAGTGAGTCTAGGGTTGGCACTGAAGCTTTCTTT. It is translated as CASSESRVGTEAFF. The chain carries TRBV10-1 and TRBJ1-1, with D hard to call. CDR1 and CDR2 (germline): WNHNN, SYGVQD (reference sequence). Between the trimmed V and J ends, which lost 0 bases and 4 bases, there was a span of 9 bases. There are 14 residues in the CDR3.